Listed below are T cell receptor beta chains from one sample, sequenced in a study of blood T cell repertoires in COVID-19. Produced via immunoSEQ multiplex PCR; TCRdb's table is partial and in-frame only. The data show some 150,000 clones, with 84% seen just once and around 15% held by the top ten. Sequencing used PBMCs or T cells enriched from blood (not recorded which). Receptors were obtained from a man aged 50-60 years who had recovered from COVID-19. CDR3s include the opening cysteine and the closing phenylalanine or tryptophan. The order of the fields is D gene, clone size, V gene, J gene, CDR3 DNA, CDR3 protein. The D gene is left open where the match is weak. Some rows have no size entry. The others give once, few or many, or a class for an expanded clone.

>-|-|TRBV6-5|TRBJ1-5
TGTGCCAGCAGTTACTCAAGAGGTGCGAATCAGCCCCAGCATTTT
CASSYSRGANQPQHF
>TRBD2|-|TRBV4-1|TRBJ2-3
TGCGCCAGCAGCCGTCTCCCCGGGACTAGCTTCGATACGCAGTATTTT
CASSRLPGTSFDTQYF
>-|-|TRBV3-1/TRBV3-2|TRBJ1-6
TGTGCCAGCAGCCAACGGAATTCACCCCTCCACTTT
CASSQRNSPLHF
>TRBD2|-|TRBV3-1/TRBV3-2|TRBJ2-1
TGTGCCAGCAGCCGACTAGCGGGGGGGCCTCGCAATGAGCAGTTCTTC
CASSRLAGGPRNEQFF
>-|-|TRBV5-1|TRBJ2-1
TGCGCCAGCAGCCCGCAGATCGTGCGGGGGCGTAGCAGGGTCAATGAGCAGTTCTTC
CASSPQIVRGRSRVNEQFF
>-|-|TRBV27|TRBJ1-4
TGTGCCAGCAGTCCGACCCGCTTCAGGGGCTTTAATGAAAAACTGTTTTTT
CASSPTRFRGFNEKLFF
>-|-|TRBV5-1|TRBJ1-1
TGCGCCAGCACGGCAGGCTTGAACACTGAAGCTTTCTTT
CASTAGLNTEAFF
>-|few|TRBV4-1|TRBJ1-4
TGCGCCAGCAGCCGAGGACCACAGGGAGCCACTAATGAAAAACTGTTTTTT
CASSRGPQGATNEKLFF
>-|-|TRBV6-5|TRBJ1-2
TGTGCCGGGCGGACGGACATCGACTATGGCTACACCTTC
CAGRTDIDYGYTF
>-|-|TRBV9|TRBJ1-1
TGTGCCAGCAGCGTATCGGCAGGGGAATACACTGAAGCTTTCTTT
CASSVSAGEYTEAFF
>TRBD1|-|TRBV5-1|TRBJ1-4
TGCGCCAGCAGCTTGGACGGACAGGGCCAAAAACTGTTTTTT
CASSLDGQGQKLFF
>-|-|TRBV5-4|TRBJ1-2
TGTGCCAGCAGCTTGTATTCGGTCAGGAGGGGCTACACCTTC
CASSLYSVRRGYTF
>TRBD1|-|TRBV6-5|TRBJ1-3
TGTGCCAGCAGTTACGGGGACAGCTCTGGAAACACCATATATTTT
CASSYGDSSGNTIYF
>-|-|TRBV5-4|TRBJ1-2
TGTGCCAGCAGCTTTCGAGGGGGTAACGCGTCCCCTAACTATGGCTACACCTTC
CASSFRGGNASPNYGYTF